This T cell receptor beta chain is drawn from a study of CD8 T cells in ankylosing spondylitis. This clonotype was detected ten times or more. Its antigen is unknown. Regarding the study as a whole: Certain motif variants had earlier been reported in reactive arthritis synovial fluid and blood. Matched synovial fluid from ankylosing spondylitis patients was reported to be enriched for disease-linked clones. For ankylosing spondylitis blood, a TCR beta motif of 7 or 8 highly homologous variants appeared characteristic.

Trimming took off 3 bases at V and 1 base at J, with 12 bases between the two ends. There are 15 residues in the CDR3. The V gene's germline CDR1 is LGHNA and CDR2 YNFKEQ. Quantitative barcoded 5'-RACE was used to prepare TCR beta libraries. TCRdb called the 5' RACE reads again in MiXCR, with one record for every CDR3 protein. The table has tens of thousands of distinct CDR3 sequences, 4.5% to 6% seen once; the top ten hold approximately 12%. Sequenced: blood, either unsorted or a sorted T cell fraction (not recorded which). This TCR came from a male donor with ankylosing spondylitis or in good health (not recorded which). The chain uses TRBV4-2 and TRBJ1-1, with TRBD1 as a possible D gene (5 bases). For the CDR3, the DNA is TGTGCCAGCAGCCATTCGGGGACGGGGAACACTGAAGCTTTCTTT. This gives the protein CASSHSGTGNTEAFF.